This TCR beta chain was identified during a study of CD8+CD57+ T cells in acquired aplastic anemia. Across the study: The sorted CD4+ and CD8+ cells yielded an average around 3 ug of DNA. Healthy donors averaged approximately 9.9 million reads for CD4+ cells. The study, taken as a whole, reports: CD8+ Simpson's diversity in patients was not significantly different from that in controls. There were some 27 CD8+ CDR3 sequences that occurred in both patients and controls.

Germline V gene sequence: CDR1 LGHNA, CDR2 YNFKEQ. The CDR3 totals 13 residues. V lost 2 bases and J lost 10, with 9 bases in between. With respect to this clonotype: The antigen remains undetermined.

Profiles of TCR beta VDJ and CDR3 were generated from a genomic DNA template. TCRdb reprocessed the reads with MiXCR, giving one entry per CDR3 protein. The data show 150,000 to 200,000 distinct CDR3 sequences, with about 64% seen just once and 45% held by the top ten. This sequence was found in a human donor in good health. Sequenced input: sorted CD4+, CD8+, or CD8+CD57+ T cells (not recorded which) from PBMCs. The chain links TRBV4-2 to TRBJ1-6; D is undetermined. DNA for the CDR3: TGTGCCAGCAGCCAAAACTCGCGATCACCCCTCCACTTT. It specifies CASSQNSRSPLHF.